These 14 T cell receptor beta chains were all obtained from the same sample, sequenced in a study of OX40 agonist ivuxolimab in advanced cancers. The method was immunoSEQ multiplex PCR; TCRdb's version includes in-frame clones alone and lacks a portion of them. Among roughly 53,000 clones, around 85% were seen once, and the ten largest hold about 13%. Sequencing was performed on CD4+ or CD8+ T cells sorted from blood, taken in a trial of the OX40 agonist ivuxolimab. The receptors were sampled from an adult with an advanced solid tumor such as melanoma, head and neck, liver or kidney cancer.

The J gene is TRBJ2-1, the V gene TRBV7-2; D not certain. This CDR3 region has 12 residues. V was pared by 0 bases and J by 16 bases, with 13 bases between. The germline V gene has CDR1 SGHTA and CDR2 FQGNSA. CDR3 nucleotides: TGTGCCAGCAGCTTAGCGGGCCAACGGCGATTCTTC. Its translation is CASSLAGQRRFF.

For the CDR3, the DNA is TGTGCCACCAGCAGATTTGGGACAGGCTCCTACGAGCAGTACTTC. This translates into CATSRFGTGSYEQYF. The chain employs TRBV15 and TRBJ2-7, with TRBD1 matching 8 bases. V was clipped by 2 bases and J by 0 bases; unmatched bases: 3. Germline CDR1 LNHNV, CDR2 YYDKDF (reference sequence). The CDR3 is 15 amino acids. Filled out from reference TRBV15 and TRBJ2-7, the complete variable domain reads DAMVIQNPRYQVTQFGKPVTLSCSQTLNHNVMYWYQQKSSQAPKLLFHYYDKDFNNEADTPDNFQSRRPNTSFCFLDIRSPGLGDTAMYLCATSRFGTGSYEQYFGPGTRLTVT.

The table lists this clone with a count of one. The chain uses TRBV5-1 and TRBJ1-3; a weak D match, TRBD1 (5 bases). The CDR3 contains 21 residues. Germline lookup yields CDR1 SGHRS and CDR2 YFSETQ. The V end was cut by 0 bases, the J end by 3 bases, with 28 bases between. This CDR3 reads CASSLEGWNRNSQTFGNTIYF. For the CDR3, the DNA is TGCGCCAGCAGCTTGGAGGGGTGGAATAGGAATTCACAAACGTTTGGAAACACCATATATTTT.

The genes are TRBV6-1 and TRBJ1-5; D gene uncertain. The CDR3 runs 16 residues. V was shortened by 1 base and J by 0 bases, with 10 bases between the two germline ends. CDR1 is MNHNS and CDR2 is SASEGT in the germline V gene. Written as DNA, the CDR3 is TGTGCCAGCAGTGAAGTTTGGACGGTTAGCAATCAGCCCCAGCATTTT. Amino acid sequence: CASSEVWTVSNQPQHF.

The V call is TRBV5-1, the J call TRBJ2-2, with TRBD2 as a possible D gene (5 bases). CDR3 length equals 15 residues. CDR1 SGHRS and CDR2 YFSETQ come from the germline V gene. Trimming left V 6 bases short and J 0 bases short, with 12 bases between. This CDR3 is CASKREHTNTGELFF. CDR3 nucleotides: TGCGCCAGCAAGAGGGAACACACGAACACCGGGGAGCTGTTTTTT.

V usage is TRBV19 and J usage is TRBJ1-2; D not certain. The germline CDR1 and CDR2 sequences are LNHDA and SQIVND (reference sequence). V was cut by 3 bases and J by 4 bases, with 15 bases left in between. The CDR3 has 15 residues. The CDR3, as DNA: TGTGCCAGTAGTATCGATAGAACAGCCCCCTATGGCTACACCTTC. The encoded protein is CASSIDRTAPYGYTF.

This CDR3 reads CASSLEETQYF. CDR3 sequence (DNA): TGTGCCAGCAGCTTGGAGGAGACCCAGTACTTC. The chain employs TRBV5-4 and TRBJ2-5, with no clear D. Deletions cut 0 bases from V and 5 bases from J, with 2 bases between. The CDR3 length is 11 residues. CDR1 is SGHNT and CDR2 is YYREEE in the germline V gene (reference sequence).

CDR3 in DNA: TGTGCCATCAGGACAGGGGGCTACGAGCAGTACTTC. This gives the protein CAIRTGGYEQYF. The gene calls are TRBV10-3 and TRBJ2-7; 9 positions match TRBD1. V lost 6 bases and J lost 3; bases outside the gene matches: 0. This CDR3 comprises 12 residues. Per the germline V gene, CDR1 is ENHRY and CDR2 is SYGVKD.

The chain couples TRBV18 to TRBJ2-7, with TRBD1 matching 8 bases. The CDR3 length is 14 residues. Trimming removed 3 bases from V and 4 bases from J; junction bases left unmatched: 5. Germline CDR1 and CDR2: KGHSH and LQKENI. CDR3 bases: TGTGCCAGCTCACCTGGACAGGGCTTGTACGAGCAGTACTTC. Protein: CASSPGQGLYEQYF.

J is TRBJ2-1 and V is TRBV9; tentatively, D is TRBD1 or TRBD2 (5 bases each). The CDR3 totals 14 residues. Germline V gene data show CDR1 as SGDLS and CDR2 as YYNGEE. V gave up 0 bases and J gave up 5 bases, with 9 bases separating them. CDR3 nucleotides: TGTGCCAGCAGCGTAGCTCCGGGGCACAATGAGCAGTTCTTC. Encoded protein: CASSVAPGHNEQFF.

This clone occurred a few times. The chain links TRBV11-3 to TRBJ1-1, with 7 bases identical to TRBD1. CDR3 length: 13 residues. V trimming: 2 bases; J trimming: 8 bases; junction bases outside the gene matches: 5. The germline gives CDR1 SGHNT, CDR2 YENEEA. CDR3 DNA: TGTGCCAGCAGCTTATCAGGGGGGGCCGAAGCTTTCTTT. Amino acid sequence: CASSLSGGAEAFF.

The V call is TRBV19, the J call TRBJ2-6; weak D call: TRBD1 (5 bases). V lost 3 bases and J 4 bases, leaving 10 bases between the germline ends. Germline V lookup: CDR1 LNHDA, CDR2 SQIVND (reference sequence). This CDR3 is 15 amino acids long. Here the CDR3 DNA reads TGTGCCAGTAGTATGAAAGGGGCCGGGGCCAACGTCCTGACTTTC. The encoded protein is CASSMKGAGANVLTF.

The V and J genes are TRBV19 and TRBJ2-5; D could derive from TRBD1 or TRBD2 (5 bases each). The CDR3 extends over 12 amino acids. The V end was cut by 7 bases, the J end by 5 bases, with 11 bases between. In germline, CDR1 is LNHDA, CDR2 SQIVND (reference sequence). The CDR3 DNA reads as TGTGCCAGTACGGGGCTGGGGGAGACCCAGTACTTC. It specifies CASTGLGETQYF.

The chain recombines TRBV19 with TRBJ1-5; no clear D gene. Germline CDR1 and CDR2: LNHDA and SQIVND (reference sequence). The V and J ends lost 5 bases and 2 bases respectively, with 7 bases between them. The CDR3 consists of 13 residues. This CDR3 reads CASSRQGNQPQHF. The CDR3 nucleotides are TGTGCCAGTAGTCGGCAGGGCAATCAGCCCCAGCATTTT.